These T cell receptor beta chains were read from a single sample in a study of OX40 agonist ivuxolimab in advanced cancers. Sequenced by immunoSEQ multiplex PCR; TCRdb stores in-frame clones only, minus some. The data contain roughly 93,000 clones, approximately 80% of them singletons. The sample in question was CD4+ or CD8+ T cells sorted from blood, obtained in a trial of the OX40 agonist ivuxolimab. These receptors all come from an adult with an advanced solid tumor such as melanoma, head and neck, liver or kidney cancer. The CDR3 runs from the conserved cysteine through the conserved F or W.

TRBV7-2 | CASSPRRVGVTGELFF
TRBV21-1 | CASSNVTSGGNYEQYF
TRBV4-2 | CASSQVHAAEAFF
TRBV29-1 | CSAGTGVGEQYF
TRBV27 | CASSFLSNGLNYGYTF
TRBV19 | CASSIRGGLAVKDTQYF
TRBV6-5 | CASRNGGGTTEAFF
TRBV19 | CASSSTGFGAIYF
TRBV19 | CASSIARDYEQYF
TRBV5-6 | CASSLPGKDTEAFF
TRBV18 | CASSPDRADYEQYF
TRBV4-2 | CASSQPIQEANSYEQYF
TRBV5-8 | CASSFGRASYNEQFF
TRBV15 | CATSRDLGSSYNSPLHF
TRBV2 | CASTPGAANYGYTF
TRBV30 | CAWSVSRAHNSPLHF
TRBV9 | CASSAQTGFYGYTF
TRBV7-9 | CASSETGTQETQYF
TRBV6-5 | CASSRTDFLGTEAFF
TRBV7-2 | CASSLARGNTIYF
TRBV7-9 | CASSLKGFDTEAFF
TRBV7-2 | CASSPTGVGEKLFF
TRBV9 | CASSVSGGGYTF
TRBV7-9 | CASSFVPTLRELSHTF
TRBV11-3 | CASGKGPGSNQPQHF